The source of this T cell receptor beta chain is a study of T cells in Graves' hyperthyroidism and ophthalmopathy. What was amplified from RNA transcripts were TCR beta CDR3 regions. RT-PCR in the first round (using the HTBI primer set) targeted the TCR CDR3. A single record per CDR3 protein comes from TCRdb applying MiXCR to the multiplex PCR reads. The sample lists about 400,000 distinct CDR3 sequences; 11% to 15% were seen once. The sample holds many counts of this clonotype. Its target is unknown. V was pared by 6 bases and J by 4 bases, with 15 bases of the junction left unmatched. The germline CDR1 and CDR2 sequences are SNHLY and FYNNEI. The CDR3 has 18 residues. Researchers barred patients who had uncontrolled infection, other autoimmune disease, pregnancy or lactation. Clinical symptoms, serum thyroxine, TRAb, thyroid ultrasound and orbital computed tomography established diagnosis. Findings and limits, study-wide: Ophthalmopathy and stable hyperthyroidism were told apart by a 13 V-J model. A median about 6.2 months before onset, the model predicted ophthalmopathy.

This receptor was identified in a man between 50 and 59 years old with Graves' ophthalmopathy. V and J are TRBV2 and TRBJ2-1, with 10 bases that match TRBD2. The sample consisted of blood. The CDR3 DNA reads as TGTGCCAGCAGGAGGGGACTAGCGCGAAGAGAGAGGTACAATGAGCAGTTCTTC. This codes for CASRRGLARRERYNEQFF.